This T cell receptor beta chain stems from a study of pediatric ulcerative colitis. At the level of the study: Disease was pancolitis in several and left-sided in two, histology-confirmed. Study results and limitations: Compared with controls, ulcerative colitis showed greater blood-rectum clone sharing. Two patients' blood samples yielded substantially fewer templates.

Sequencing depth was up to 500,000 reads per sample. Method: immunoSEQ multiplex PCR; TCRdb's copy keeps in-frame clones and lacks some. The sample shows 10,000 or so clones, approximately 88% of them seen only once. Deletions cut 3 bases from V and 6 bases from J, with 11 bases between. The CDR3 length is 13 residues. Germline lookup yields CDR1 SNHLY and CDR2 FYNNEI. In regard to this clone: The target antigen is unknown.

Sequencing was performed on blood. The sequence came from a girl aged 10 to 17 with moderate ulcerative colitis. The chain carries TRBV2 and TRBJ1-2, with D tentatively TRBD1 (6 bases). The CDR3 spells CASSDRRGDGYTF. The CDR3 bases are TGTGCCAGCAGTGACAGGAGGGGGGATGGCTACACCTTC. Full variable domain (outside the CDR3, taken from reference TRBV2 and TRBJ1-2): EPEVTQTPSHQVTQMGQEVILRCVPISNHLYFYWYRQILGQKVEFLVSFYNNEISEKSEIFDDQFSVERPDGSNFTLKIRSTKLEDSAMYFCASSDRRGDGYTFGSGTRLTVV.